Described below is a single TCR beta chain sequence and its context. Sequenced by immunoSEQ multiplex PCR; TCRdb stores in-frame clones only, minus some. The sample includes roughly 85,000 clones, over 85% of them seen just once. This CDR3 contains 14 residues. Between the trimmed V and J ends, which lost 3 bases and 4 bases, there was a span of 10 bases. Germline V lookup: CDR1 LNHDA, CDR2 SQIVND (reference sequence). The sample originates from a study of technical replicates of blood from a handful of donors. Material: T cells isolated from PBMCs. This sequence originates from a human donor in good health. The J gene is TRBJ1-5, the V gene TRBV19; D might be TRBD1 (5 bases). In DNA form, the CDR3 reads TGTGCCAGTAGTATTATCGGGGGGAATCAGCCCCAGCATTTT. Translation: CASSIIGGNQPQHF.